Described below is a single T cell receptor beta chain sequence and its context. The data were obtained in a study of identical twins. V was pared by 3 bases and J by 2 bases, with 0 bases of the junction left unmatched. The CDR3 is 14 residues long. From germline, CDR1 is LNHDA and CDR2 SQIVND (reference sequence). TCRdb re-analysed the 5' RACE reads in MiXCR, keeping a single row per CDR3 protein. The data show about 530,000 distinct CDR3 sequences, 13% to 15% seen once. These data were also filed under a second study, of yellow fever vaccine responses in identical twins.

The source of this sequence is a young woman in good health. Source material: CD4+ T cells sorted from blood. V usage is TRBV19 and J usage is TRBJ1-5, with 8 bases that match TRBD1. The CDR3: CASSMGQGNQPQHF. As DNA, the CDR3 is TGTGCCAGTAGTATGGGACAGGGCAATCAGCCCCAGCATTTT.